This TCR beta chain derives from a study of cytomegalovirus exposure and HLA in healthy donors. Study results and limitations: Investigators reported about 160 TCR beta chains as tied to cytomegalovirus.

This clone was detected only once. Its antigen is still unknown. The CDR3 covers 16 residues. CDR1 is LNHNV and CDR2 is YYDKDF in the germline V gene (reference sequence). J was trimmed by 1 base and V by 2 bases; bases with no gene match: 5. The protocol was immunoSEQ multiplex PCR, while the TCRdb copy is restricted to in-frame clones and leaves out a portion. The table has roughly 230,000 clones, 90% seen once. The chain employs TRBV15 and TRBJ1-1; 9 nucleotides agree with TRBD1. The TCR comes from a woman aged 30 to 39 in good health and CMV-seronegative. Source material: PBMCs. This CDR3 is CATSRPGQGKNTEAFF. The CDR3 DNA reads as TGTGCCACCAGCAGACCGGGACAGGGCAAGAACACTGAAGCTTTCTTT.